This is a list of T cell receptor beta chains from one sample in a study of blood T cells in healthy people across ages. TCRdb redid the calling of the 5' RACE reads with MiXCR, one entry per CDR3 protein. The table records 700,000 or so distinct CDR3 sequences, roughly two fifths of them present only once. Sequenced sample: blood. Every receptor here comes from an elderly man in good health. CDR3s include the opening cysteine and the closing phenylalanine or tryptophan. The D gene is left open where the match is weak. Clone size is shown for a subset of rows, as once, few, many or a class of expanded clone.

j_call v_call d_call clone_size cdr3_aa cdr3_nt
TRBJ2-7 TRBV4-3 NA many CASSQIVGASYEQYF TGCGCCAGCAGCCAAATAGTGGGGGCCTCCTACGAGCAGTACTTC
TRBJ2-7 TRBV7-2 NA few CASRYDTGARSYEQYF TGTGCCAGCAGATATGACACCGGGGCTCGCTCCTACGAGCAGTACTTC
TRBJ2-1 TRBV9 TRBD2 NA CASSVVPRSGRYNEQFF TGTGCCAGCAGCGTAGTTCCCCGTAGCGGGAGGTACAATGAGCAGTTCTTC
TRBJ2-2 TRBV7-3 NA few CASSLYPGPNTGELFF TGTGCCAGCAGCTTATATCCGGGGCCGAACACCGGGGAGCTGTTTTTT
TRBJ2-1 TRBV3-1 NA NA CASSQARGWYNGQFF TGTGCCAGCAGCCAAGCCCGGGGATGGTACAATGGGCAGTTCTTC
TRBJ1-1 TRBV29-1 TRBD1 few CSVGPKTGRTEAFF TGCAGCGTTGGCCCCAAGACAGGGCGCACTGAAGCTTTCTTT
TRBJ2-4 TRBV29-1 NA NA CSVTWAAQAKNIQYF TGCAGCGTTACTTGGGCAGCTCAAGCCAAAAACATCCAGTACTTC
TRBJ2-5 TRBV20-1 TRBD1 few CSAQNRGGRETQYF TGCAGTGCTCAGAACAGGGGCGGAAGAGAGACCCAGTACTTC
TRBJ1-1 TRBV20-1 TRBD1 few CSASQGVNTEAFF TGCAGTGCTTCACAGGGGGTGAACACTGAAGCTTTCTTT
TRBJ2-5 TRBV3-1 TRBD2 NA CASSQDLVAGVQETQYF TGTGCCAGCAGCCAAGATCTGGTAGCGGGAGTACAAGAGACCCAGTACTTC
TRBJ2-3 TRBV24-1 NA once CATSDFIGVGSRTDTQYF TGTGCCACCAGTGATTTTATTGGGGTGGGCAGCCGGACAGATACGCAGTATTTT
TRBJ2-3 TRBV6-6 NA few CASKFGRGTDTQYF TGTGCCAGCAAATTTGGCAGGGGCACCGATACGCAGTATTTT
TRBJ1-2 TRBV6-5 TRBD1 few CASSRGRQGYGYTF TGTGCCAGCAGTCGAGGTAGACAGGGCTATGGCTACACCTTC
TRBJ2-5 TRBV7-7 TRBD2 NA CASSPLGPSGETQYF TGTGCCAGCAGCCCGCTGGGGCCTAGCGGGGAGACCCAGTACTTC
TRBJ2-1 TRBV6-2/TRBV6-3 TRBD2 many CASSSPGLKEAEQFF TGTGCCAGCAGTTCCCCGGGACTAAAAGAAGCTGAGCAGTTCTTC
TRBJ2-1 TRBV20-1 TRBD2 NA CSVLAGSYNEQFF TGCAGTGTCCTAGCGGGGAGTTACAATGAGCAGTTCTTC
TRBJ2-7 TRBV2 NA NA CASSEEGGHYEQYF TGTGCCAGCAGTGAAGAAGGAGGACACTACGAGCAGTACTTC
TRBJ2-5 TRBV4-3 NA NA CASSQEPGVQETQYF TGCGCCAGCAGCCAGGAACCGGGGGTACAAGAGACCCAGTACTTC
TRBJ2-4 TRBV9 NA NA CASSVNGDNKNIQYF TGTGCCAGCAGCGTGAACGGGGACAACAAAAACATTCAGTACTTC
TRBJ2-1 TRBV5-1 NA NA CASSLVGGGQFF TGCGCCAGCAGCTTGGTCGGGGGTGGGCAGTTCTTC
TRBJ1-5 TRBV2 TRBD1 once CASRTQGALSNQPQHF TGTGCCAGCAGGACTCAGGGGGCTCTTAGCAATCAGCCCCAGCATTTT
TRBJ1-2 TRBV7-9 NA NA CASMAESRGDYGHTF TGTGCCAGCATGGCCGAATCCAGGGGTGACTATGGCCACACCTTC
TRBJ2-3 TRBV6-2/TRBV6-3 NA NA CASSYSRGVRTDTQYF TGTGCCAGCAGTTACTCGAGGGGCGTCCGCACAGATACGCAGTATTTT
TRBJ1-4 TRBV13 TRBD1 NA CASSPRTGAEKLFF TGTGCCAGCAGCCCCCGGACAGGGGCAGAAAAACTGTTTTTT
TRBJ2-5 TRBV6-2/TRBV6-3 NA NA CASSYDSTQETQYF TGTGCCAGCAGTTACGACAGTACCCAAGAGACCCAGTACTTC
TRBJ2-7 TRBV6-5 NA many CASTKTGTLEQYF TGTGCCAGCACAAAGACCGGGACTCTCGAGCAGTACTTC
TRBJ1-2 TRBV5-1 TRBD1 NA CASSLQGTWGYTF TGCGCCAGCAGCCTACAGGGGACTTGGGGCTACACCTTC
TRBJ2-3 TRBV5-1 TRBD1 NA CASSFQGATQYF TGCGCCAGCAGCTTCCAGGGGGCAACGCAGTATTTT
TRBJ2-7 TRBV28 TRBD1 NA CASSSPSGQGYEQYF TGTGCCAGCAGTTCTCCCTCGGGACAGGGCTACGAGCAGTACTTC
TRBJ2-5 TRBV3-1 NA few CASGSGVFQNQETQYF TGTGCCAGCGGTTCCGGAGTTTTCCAAAACCAAGAGACCCAGTACTTC
TRBJ2-3 TRBV6-2/TRBV6-3 TRBD1 few CASRTGSRLNTQYF TGTGCCAGCAGGACAGGGTCGCGTCTGAATACGCAGTATTTT
TRBJ2-1 TRBV4-3 NA NA CASSPTSAPSYNEQFF TGCGCCAGCAGCCCCACTTCCGCCCCCTCCTACAATGAGCAGTTCTTC
TRBJ2-1 TRBV6-6 NA NA CASSVGNRETQFF TGTGCCAGCAGCGTGGGTAACAGGGAGACCCAGTTCTTC
TRBJ2-7 TRBV19 TRBD1 NA CASIDRGRLFYEQYF TGTGCCAGTATCGATAGGGGGCGATTATTCTACGAGCAGTACTTC
TRBJ1-2 TRBV20-1 NA NA CSGTADMESGYTF TGCAGTGGGACAGCGGATATGGAGTCTGGTTACACCTTC
TRBJ1-2 TRBV7-2 NA NA CASRRSETYGYTF TGTGCCAGCAGGAGGTCGGAGACCTATGGCTACACCTTC
TRBJ2-3 TRBV6-2/TRBV6-3 TRBD2 NA CASYPDGRETDTQYF TGTGCCTCCTACCCTGACGGGAGGGAAACAGATACGCAGTATTTT
TRBJ2-3 TRBV2 NA NA CARGLATSTDTQYF TGTGCCAGGGGGTTAGCGACTAGCACAGATACGCAGTATTTT
TRBJ1-2 TRBV7-9 NA few CASSPPRPSYGYTF TGTGCCAGCAGCCCCCCCAGACCGTCGTATGGCTACACCTTC
TRBJ2-7 TRBV4-2 TRBD2 NA CASSQDAGGAYEQYF TGTGCCAGCAGCCAAGACGCGGGGGGCGCCTACGAGCAGTACTTC
TRBJ2-1 TRBV27 TRBD2 many CASSLGLAGGSSNEQFF TGTGCCAGCAGCCTCGGACTAGCGGGGGGTAGTAGCAATGAGCAGTTCTTC
TRBJ2-5 TRBV7-2 NA NA CTSSLLSGTQETQYF TGTACCAGCAGCCTTCTCTCCGGGACGCAAGAGACCCAGTACTTC
TRBJ2-2 TRBV6-5 NA NA CASSYRHGTGELFF TGTGCCAGCAGTTACCGCCACGGTACCGGGGAGCTGTTTTTT
TRBJ2-1 TRBV29-1 NA many CSVELSGADYNEQFF TGCAGCGTTGAGTTAAGTGGGGCCGACTACAATGAGCAGTTCTTC
TRBJ1-1 TRBV7-3 NA NA CASSRWTALNTEAFF TGTGCCAGCAGCCGCTGGACAGCCTTGAACACTGAAGCTTTCTTT